The 15 T cell receptor beta chains presented below share a single source sample, sequenced in a study of cytomegalovirus exposure and HLA in healthy donors. The PCR employed 60 Vbeta primers together with 13 Jbeta primers. Profiling relied on immunoSEQ multiplex PCR, and the TCRdb table lists in-frame clones only, not all of them. The data hold 150,000 to 200,000 clones, with 84% observed a single time. Input material: PBMCs. These receptors came from a man aged 18 to 35 in good health and CMV-seronegative.

The rearrangement links TRBV7-9 to TRBJ1-5; 7 nucleotides line up with TRBD1. Trimming at V came to 4 bases and at J to 0 bases, leaving 3 bases not matched to a gene. This CDR3 comprises 15 residues. The germline V gene encodes CDR1 SEHNR and CDR2 FQNEAQ (reference sequence). CDR3 nucleotide sequence: TGTGCCAGCAGCTCGACAGGGAATAGCAATCAGCCCCAGCATTTT. It translates to CASSSTGNSNQPQHF. The full variable domain, rest sourced from reference TRBV7-9 and TRBJ1-5, is DTGVSQNPRHKITKRGQNVTFRCDPISEHNRLYWYRQTLGQGPEFLTYFQNEAQLEKSRLLSDRFSAERPKGSFSTLEIQRTEQGDSAMYLCASSSTGNSNQPQHFGDGTRLSIL.

The chain couples TRBV28 to TRBJ2-2; D possibly corresponds to TRBD1 (6 bases). This CDR3 is 13 amino acids long. Trimming took off 10 bases at V and 3 bases at J, with 12 bases between the two ends. Germline lookup yields CDR1 MDHEN and CDR2 SYDVKM. The CDR3 region is CAISQGYTGELFF. The CDR3 DNA reads as TGTGCCATCTCCCAGGGGTACACCGGGGAGCTGTTTTTT.

The J gene is TRBJ2-7, the V gene TRBV7-9; 9 nucleotides line up with TRBD1. V lost 5 bases to trimming and J lost 1 base; unmatched junction nucleotides: 3. Germline V gene data show CDR1 as SEHNR and CDR2 as FQNEAQ (reference sequence). There are 14 residues in the CDR3. DNA of the CDR3: TGTGCCAGCAGCCGGGACAGGGCTTCCTACGAGCAGTACTTC. This codes for CASSRDRASYEQYF.

V usage is TRBV29-1 and J usage is TRBJ2-2, with 7 bases aligning to TRBD1. The CDR3 spans 18 residues. Trimming cost V 1 base and J 5 bases; bases outside gene matches: 16. CDR1 SQVTM and CDR2 ANQGSEA come from the germline V gene. The CDR3 is CSVEGAAETGSETGELFF. CDR3 sequence (DNA): TGCAGCGTTGAAGGGGCCGCCGAGACAGGGTCGGAGACCGGGGAGCTGTTTTTT.

Relative to its sample, this clone is medium-sized. The chain uses TRBV25-1 and TRBJ2-7, with D perhaps TRBD1 (6 bases). The germline V and J ends were trimmed by 6 bases and 3 bases, with 18 bases remaining between them. This CDR3 contains 15 residues. The V gene's germline CDR1 is MGHDK and CDR2 SYGVNS. As DNA, the CDR3 is TGTGCCAGCAGGGGGAGACAGGAGGACAACTACGAGCAGTACTTC. Residues: CASRGRQEDNYEQYF.

The V call is TRBV7-9, the J call TRBJ2-7; TRBD1 is a possible D gene (7 bases). The CDR3 runs to 17 residues. CDR1 is SEHNR, CDR2 FQNEAQ, per germline (reference sequence). V lost 4 bases and J lost 0, with 19 bases in between. The CDR3 here is CASSSDRRRGRSYEQYF. The DNA of the CDR3 is TGTGCCAGCAGCTCGGACCGTAGGAGGGGGCGCTCCTACGAGCAGTACTTC.

This clone was detected only a few times. This sequence joins TRBV7-8 and TRBJ1-6, with 8 bases matching TRBD1. CDR1 is SGHVS, CDR2 FQNEAQ, per germline. The junction had 9 bases not matched to a gene; V was cut back by 4 bases and J by 7 bases. The CDR3 contains 16 residues. In DNA, the CDR3 is TGTGCCAGCAGCTCAAGGACAGGGCCCGGCAATTCACCCCTCCACTTT. Its protein product is CASSSRTGPGNSPLHF.

This rearrangement joins TRBV7-6 to TRBJ1-4; D unresolved. V was cut by 5 bases and J by 7 bases, with 14 bases left in between. The germline V gene encodes CDR1 SGHVS and CDR2 FNYEAQ. This CDR3 is built from 14 residues. The CDR3: CASSKTGVGEKLFF. The CDR3 coding sequence is TGTGCCAGCAGCAAGACGGGTGTCGGTGAAAAACTGTTTTTT.

The chain is built from TRBV15 and TRBJ2-1; D possibly corresponds to TRBD1 (8 bases). From germline, CDR1 is LNHNV and CDR2 YYDKDF (reference sequence). V was pared by 3 bases and J by 7 bases, with 16 bases between. The length of the CDR3 is 15 residues. The chain's CDR3 is CATSRAEQGGNEQFF. CDR3 DNA sequence: TGTGCCACCAGCAGGGCAGAACAGGGGGGGAATGAGCAGTTCTTC.

The rearrangement joins TRBV15 to TRBJ2-7, with 13 bases that match TRBD2. V gave up 2 bases and J gave up 3 bases; unmatched junction bases: 4. This CDR3 contains 16 residues. Per the germline V gene, CDR1 is LNHNV and CDR2 is YYDKDF (reference sequence). CDR3 residues: CATSRSRTSGSYEQYF. CDR3 in DNA: TGTGCCACCAGCAGATCGAGGACTAGCGGGAGCTACGAGCAGTACTTC. Filled out from reference TRBV15 and TRBJ2-7, the complete variable domain reads DAMVIQNPRYQVTQFGKPVTLSCSQTLNHNVMYWYQQKSSQAPKLLFHYYDKDFNNEADTPDNFQSRRPNTSFCFLDIRSPGLGDTAMYLCATSRSRTSGSYEQYFGPGTRLTVT.

The chain is built from TRBV6-6 and TRBJ1-2; D is uncertain. Germline CDR1 reads MNHNY; CDR2 reads SVGAGI (reference sequence). This CDR3 comprises 14 residues. Trimming shortened V by 0 bases and J by 8 bases, and 13 bases separated the two germline ends. CDR3 bases: TGTGCCAGCAGTTACTCTGAGCCCCGGGAGGGCTACACCTTC. Translated: CASSYSEPREGYTF.

V and J are TRBV11-2 and TRBJ1-2, with a tentative D call TRBD1 (5 bases). The CDR3 has 13 residues. Germline CDR1 and CDR2: SGHAT and FQNNGV. V was cut by 3 bases and J by 8 bases, with 13 bases left in between. CDR3 nucleotides: TGTGCCAGCAGCTTTTTGTTGGGGCGCGGCTACACCTTC. It specifies CASSFLLGRGYTF.

This chain connects TRBV9 to TRBJ1-1; D not certain. Germline V gene data show CDR1 as SGDLS and CDR2 as YYNGEE. The V and J ends lost 0 bases and 3 bases respectively, with 12 bases between them. This CDR3 has 15 amino acids. The CDR3 DNA reads TGTGCCAGCAGCGTAGAAGCATCCATGGACACTGAAGCTTTCTTT. It yields the protein CASSVEASMDTEAFF.

The genes are TRBV27 and TRBJ2-7; D uncertain. Trimming stripped 2 bases from V and 2 bases from J, with 13 bases between. CDR1 is MNHEY, CDR2 SMNVEV, per germline (reference sequence). This CDR3 has 15 amino acids. In DNA form, the CDR3 reads TGTGCCAGCAGTTTAACGGGTCTCGGTCCCTACGAGCAGTACTTC. It translates to CASSLTGLGPYEQYF.

The gene calls are TRBV5-6 and TRBJ2-7; D is unclear. CDR1 and CDR2 (germline): SGHDT, YYEEEE. This CDR3 region has 13 residues. Trimming cost V 2 bases and J 3 bases, with 9 bases left between them. The CDR3 coding sequence is TGTGCCAGCAGCTTTAGGCAGGACTACGAGCAGTACTTC. As protein: CASSFRQDYEQYF.